Here is one T cell receptor (beta chain) with its context. Its target is not known. The CDR3 has 14 residues. The V gene's germline CDR1 is ENHRY and CDR2 SYGVKD. Trimming took 4 bases from V and 5 from J, leaving 13 bases between them. The table came from immunoSEQ multiplex PCR; TCRdb's copy has only in-frame clones and leaves some out. The profile shows about 160,000 clones, 85% to 95% of them singletons. This sample is drawn from a study of T cell responses to AZD1222 COVID-19 vaccine. Findings and limits, study-wide: Reportedly, nearly half the spike-specific TCRs target unmutated variant regions. Clonal diversity was possibly underestimated, and white British individuals and females predominated among donors. Mapped onto spike, vaccine-associated CD4 TCRs spanned it and were dominant at 160-218 and 743-854.

The J gene is TRBJ2-3, the V gene TRBV10-3, with no clear D. Source: peripheral blood, taken on day 0 of AZD1222 vaccination. This TCR derives from an adult in good health. CDR3 coding DNA: TGTGCCATCAGTGGCACTCTCGAAGGAGATACGCAGTATTTT. Translation: CAISGTLEGDTQYF.